The T cell receptor (beta chain) under discussion was sequenced for a study of control samples from healthy donors and cancer patients. Per the germline V gene, CDR1 is LNHDA and CDR2 is SQIVND (reference sequence). The V and J ends lost 11 bases and 4 bases respectively, with 21 bases between them. The CDR3 sequence is 15 residues long. Sequenced by immunoSEQ multiplex PCR; TCRdb stores in-frame clones only, minus some. The table records 170,000 or so clones, around 90% of them present only once. The receptor comes from a woman aged 40-49 years in good health. The chain has TRBV19 and TRBJ1-5; a possible D gene is TRBD1 (6 bases). Sequencing was performed on blood. The CDR3 loop is CAATGGALNNQPQHF. CDR3 nucleotides: TGTGCCGCCACGGGGGGGGCCCTTAATAATCAGCCCCAGCATTTT. The complete variable domain, with remaining parts taken from reference TRBV19 and TRBJ1-5, reads DGGITQSPKYLFRKEGQNVTLSCEQNLNHDAMYWYRQDPGQGLRLIYYSQIVNDFQKGDIAEGYSVSREKKESFPLTVTSAQKNPTAFYLCAATGGALNNQPQHFGDGTRLSIL.